The next 22 T cell receptor beta chains were all read from a single sample in a study of T cells after yellow fever vaccination. TCRdb ran MiXCR on the 5' RACE reads and lists one entry per CDR3 protein. The repertoire has 400,000 to 650,000 distinct CDR3 sequences, about a fifth of them found once; the top ten carry roughly a sixth. The sequences come from PBMCs, collected approximately 22 days after the first yellow fever vaccination. The receptor set was obtained from a man aged 18-30 years who received the YFV17D yellow fever vaccine.

The table lists this clonotype with many counts. This chain joins TRBV11-2 and TRBJ2-1; 8 nucleotides agree with TRBD2. Germline CDR1 and CDR2: SGHAT and FQNNGV. The CDR3 contains 15 residues. Unmatched junction bases numbered 1, after V lost 3 bases and J lost 0 bases. The CDR3 nucleotides are TGTGCCAGCAGCTTCAGCGGGGGCTCCTACAATGAGCAGTTCTTC. It yields the protein CASSFSGGSYNEQFF. Looking up the rest from reference TRBV11-2 and TRBJ2-1 gives the full variable domain: EAGVAQSPRYKIIEKRQSVAFWCNPISGHATLYWYQQILGQGPKLLIQFQNNGVVDDSQLPKDRFSAERLKGVDSTLKIQPAKLEDSAVYLCASSFSGGSYNEQFFGPGTRLTVL.

The chain joins TRBV29-1 to TRBJ1-1; D may be TRBD1 (5 bases). In germline, CDR1 is SQVTM, CDR2 ANQGSEA. Trimming cost V 6 bases and J 0 bases, with 11 bases left between them. This CDR3 contains 13 residues. The CDR3 sequence: CSVEKGMNTEAFF. CDR3 nucleotides: TGCAGCGTCGAAAAGGGGATGAACACTGAAGCTTTCTTT.

The chain joins TRBV20-1 to TRBJ2-1, with 10 bases fitting TRBD2. The CDR3 is 19 amino acids. V was clipped by 0 bases and J by 0 bases; unmatched bases: 11. Germline V lookup: CDR1 DFQATT, CDR2 SNEGSKA (reference sequence). CDR3 DNA: TGCAGTGCTAGAGAAGCGGGGGGGATTCCTTATAGCTCCTACAATGAGCAGTTCTTC. It yields the protein CSAREAGGIPYSSYNEQFF.

The chain uses TRBV6-5 and TRBJ2-7, with 11 bases matching TRBD1. Germline V gene sequence: CDR1 MNHEY, CDR2 SVGAGI. CDR3 length equals 16 residues. After removal of 0 bases from V and 9 bases from J, the junction contained 10 bases not matched to a gene. CDR3 sequence reads: CASSYSIGTGGIGQYF. The CDR3 coding sequence is TGTGCCAGCAGTTACTCGATCGGGACAGGGGGTATCGGGCAGTACTTC.

This clonotype was counted between two and nine times. The chain has TRBV20-1 and TRBJ2-7; D assignment may be TRBD1 or TRBD2 (5 bases each). Trimming took off 3 bases at V and 4 bases at J, with 13 bases between the two ends. Germline CDR1 and CDR2: DFQATT and SNEGSKA (reference sequence). The CDR3 extends over 13 amino acids. The CDR3 sequence is CSARLGTAYEQYF. The CDR3 DNA is TGCAGTGCTAGGTTGGGGACGGCTTACGAGCAGTACTTC.

The CDR3 reads CASSLFKGYEQYF. CDR3 in DNA: TGTGCCAGCAGTTTATTCAAGGGCTACGAGCAGTACTTC. The chain recombines TRBV27 with TRBJ2-7; no clear D. Germline V gives CDR1 MNHEY, CDR2 SMNVEV (reference sequence). V lost 1 base to trimming and J lost 3 bases, with 7 bases between them. This CDR3 comprises 13 residues.

This clonotype was recorded a few times. The chain recombines TRBV11-2 with TRBJ1-5, with D possibly matching TRBD1 (5 bases). CDR1 and CDR2 from the germline V gene are SGHAT and FQNNGV. CDR3 size: 17 residues. The ends were cut back, 0 bases at V and 2 bases at J, with 14 bases in the middle. The CDR3, as DNA: TGTGCCAGCAGCTTAGATTCAGGGATCCCACGCAATCAGCCCCAGCATTTT. It codes for CASSLDSGIPRNQPQHF.

The CDR3 region has the DNA TGTGCCAGCAGCTTAGCGCCAAGGGGTGGGACTGAAGCTTTCTTT. This encodes CASSLAPRGGTEAFF. The chain uses TRBV7-2 and TRBJ1-1, with D maybe TRBD1 (5 bases). CDR3 length equals 15 residues. Trimming pared 0 bases from V and 5 bases from J, leaving 13 bases between. Germline V lookup: CDR1 SGHTA, CDR2 FQGNSA.

This clonotype was detected a few times. This chain connects TRBV3-1 to TRBJ2-7; 8 bases align to TRBD1. Germline trimming cut 5 bases from V and 6 bases from J; bases unmatched to any gene: 9. Germline-derived CDR1 and CDR2 are LGHDT and YNNKEL (reference sequence). The CDR3 contains 14 residues. CDR3 in DNA: TGTGCCAGCAGCGGGACCGGGACAGGAGCCGAGCAGTACGTC. It yields the protein CASSGTGTGAEQYV.

This chain connects TRBV6-1 to TRBJ2-7, with a weak D call TRBD2 (6 bases). Germline assignment: CDR1 MNHNS and CDR2 SASEGT. Between the trimmed V and J ends, which lost 5 bases and 0 bases, there was a span of 11 bases. This CDR3 has 14 residues. CDR3 coding DNA: TGTGCCAGCAGTCCCCTGGAGGGCTCCTACGAGCAGTACTTC. Translating gives CASSPLEGSYEQYF.

The chain recombines TRBV5-1 with TRBJ1-6; D possibly corresponds to TRBD1 (6 bases). CDR1 is SGHRS, CDR2 YFSETQ, per germline. Between the trimmed V and J ends, which lost 0 bases and 3 bases, there was a span of 10 bases. This CDR3 region has 16 residues. CDR3 coding DNA: TGCGCCAGCAGCTTGGCAGGGGCCCTCTATAATTCACCCCTCCACTTT. Its translation is CASSLAGALYNSPLHF.

The chain couples TRBV12-3 or TRBV12-4 to TRBJ1-2; D is perhaps TRBD1 (5 bases). The V gene lost 2 bases and the J gene lost 8 bases, with 15 bases spanning the gap. This CDR3 comprises 14 residues. This CDR3 is CASSLIPGRGGYTF. For the CDR3, the DNA is TGTGCCAGCAGTTTAATTCCAGGGCGAGGGGGCTACACCTTC.

CDR3 nucleotides: TGTGCCATCAGTGAGTCTGGGACAGGGCTCTACGAGCAGTACTTC. Its translation is CAISESGTGLYEQYF. V is TRBV10-3 and J is TRBJ2-7; 9 nucleotides match TRBD1. The CDR3 is made up of 15 amino acids. V lost 0 bases to trimming and J lost 3 bases; unmatched junction nucleotides: 3. Germline values: CDR1 ENHRY, CDR2 SYGVKD.

V and J are TRBV27 and TRBJ2-3; TRBD2 is a possible D gene (7 bases). Germline CDR1 reads MNHEY; CDR2 reads SMNVEV (reference sequence). Trimming took 10 bases from V and 5 from J, leaving 28 bases between them. The CDR3 spans 17 residues. This CDR3 is CANRTRDNEGREDTQYF. In DNA, the CDR3 is TGTGCCAACCGCACCCGGGACAACGAAGGGAGGGAAGATACGCAGTATTTT.

The chain couples TRBV10-3 to TRBJ2-5, with a tentative D call TRBD2 (6 bases). This CDR3 has 13 residues. The V end lost 6 bases, the J end lost 4 bases, and 12 bases lay between the germline ends. Looked up from germline, CDR1 is ENHRY and CDR2 is SYGVKD. CDR3 DNA sequence: TGTGCCATCAGAGGGACGGAGGGAGAGACCCAGTACTTC. It translates to CAIRGTEGETQYF.

This clonotype has only a few counts. The CDR3 spells CASSRESVRGTDTQYF. The DNA for the CDR3 is TGTGCCAGCTCACGCGAGAGTGTGCGAGGCACAGATACGCAGTATTTT. This chain joins TRBV18 and TRBJ2-3, with D unclear. The V end was cut by 4 bases, the J end by 1 base, with 15 bases between. The CDR3 covers 16 residues. Germline V gene lookup returns CDR1 KGHSH and CDR2 LQKENI.

The gene calls are TRBV10-3 and TRBJ1-1; D is uncertain. The CDR3 length is 14 residues. Germline V lookup: CDR1 ENHRY, CDR2 SYGVKD. Trimming removed 7 bases at V and 0 bases at J, with 12 bases between. The CDR3 DNA is TGTGCCATCAAAAGTAGACTGATGAACACTGAAGCTTTCTTT. It yields the protein CAIKSRLMNTEAFF.

Only a few counts were recorded for this clonotype. V and J are TRBV12-3 or TRBV12-4 and TRBJ2-1; 7 bases are shared with TRBD2. Unmatched junction bases numbered 1, after V lost 6 bases and J lost 2 bases. The CDR3 is 13 amino acids. The CDR3 is CASRAGAYNEQFF. CDR3 in DNA: TGTGCCAGCAGGGCGGGGGCCTACAATGAGCAGTTCTTC.

The chain couples TRBV6-1 to TRBJ1-5, with 10 positions matching TRBD1. Germline-derived CDR1 and CDR2 are MNHNS and SASEGT. The CDR3 spans 15 residues. Trimming cost V 5 bases and J 6 bases; bases outside gene matches: 7. The CDR3 here is CASSKLTGGSQPQHF. CDR3 coding DNA: TGTGCCAGCAGTAAGCTGACAGGGGGCAGTCAGCCCCAGCATTTT.

In this sample, this clonotype turned up once. V is TRBV12-3 or TRBV12-4 and J is TRBJ1-5, with unresolved D. The CDR3 contains 17 residues. V was cut by 6 bases and J by 0 bases, with 18 bases left in between. The CDR3 is CASSLGPVSYSNQPQHF. CDR3 nucleotides: TGTGCCAGCAGCCTCGGACCGGTTTCTTATAGCAATCAGCCCCAGCATTTT.

V gene TRBV6-1 combines with J gene TRBJ2-5; D is uncertain. The germline V gene encodes CDR1 MNHNS and CDR2 SASEGT. The CDR3 consists of 16 residues. V lost 1 base, J lost 5 bases, and 17 bases lay in between. The CDR3 is CASSEGSSVLGETQYF. The CDR3 bases are TGTGCCAGCAGTGAAGGATCTTCAGTCCTTGGGGAGACCCAGTACTTC.

This clonotype was seen only a few times. This chain links TRBV4-2 with TRBJ2-2; D is ambiguous. Germline lookup yields CDR1 LGHNA and CDR2 YNFKEQ. The CDR3 has 14 residues. V dropped 0 bases and J dropped 2 bases, with 4 bases sitting between them. CDR3 bases: TGTGCCAGCAGCCAAGATCGAAACACCGGGGAGCTGTTTTTT. It translates to CASSQDRNTGELFF.